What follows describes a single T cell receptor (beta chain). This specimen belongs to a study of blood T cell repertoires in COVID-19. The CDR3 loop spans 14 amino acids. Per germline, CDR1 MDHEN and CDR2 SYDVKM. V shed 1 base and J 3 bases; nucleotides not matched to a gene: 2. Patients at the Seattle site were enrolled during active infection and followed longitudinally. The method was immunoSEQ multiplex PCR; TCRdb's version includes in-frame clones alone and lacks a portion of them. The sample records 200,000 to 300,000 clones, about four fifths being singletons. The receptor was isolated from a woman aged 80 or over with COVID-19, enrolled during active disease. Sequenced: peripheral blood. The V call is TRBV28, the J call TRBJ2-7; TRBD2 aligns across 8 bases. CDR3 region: CASSLYGRVYEQYF. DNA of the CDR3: TGTGCCAGCAGTTTATACGGGAGGGTCTACGAGCAGTACTTC.